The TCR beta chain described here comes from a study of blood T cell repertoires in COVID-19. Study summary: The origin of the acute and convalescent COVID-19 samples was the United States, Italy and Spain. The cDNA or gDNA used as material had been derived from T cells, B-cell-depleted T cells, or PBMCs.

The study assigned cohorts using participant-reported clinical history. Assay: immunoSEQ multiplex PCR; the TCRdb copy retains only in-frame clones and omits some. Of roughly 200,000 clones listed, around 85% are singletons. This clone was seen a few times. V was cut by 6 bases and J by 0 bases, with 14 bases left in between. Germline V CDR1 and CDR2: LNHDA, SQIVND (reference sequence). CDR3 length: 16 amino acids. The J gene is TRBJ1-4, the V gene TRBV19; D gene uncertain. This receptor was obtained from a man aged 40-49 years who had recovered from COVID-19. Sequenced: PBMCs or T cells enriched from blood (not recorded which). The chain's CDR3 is CASSKNAGATNEKLFF. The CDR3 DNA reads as TGTGCCAGTAGCAAGAATGCGGGTGCAACTAATGAAAAACTGTTTTTT.